The 5 T cell receptor beta chains below all came from one sample that was sequenced in a study of lung T cells in sarcoidosis with Löfgren's syndrome. TCRdb redid the calling of the reads with MiXCR, one entry per CDR3 protein. The sample shows 2,000 to 3,000 distinct CDR3 sequences, roughly 29% of them seen only once. Sequencing used CD4+ T cells from PBMCs. These TCRs come from a human donor with sarcoidosis (Löfgren's syndrome or another form), or a control subject (not recorded which).

This clonotype is termed medium-sized. The chain recombines TRBV15 with TRBJ2-1; D may be TRBD2 (6 bases). Trimming took off 7 bases at V and 4 bases at J, with 17 bases between the two ends. There are 15 residues in the CDR3. Germline-derived CDR1 and CDR2 are LNHNV and YYDKDF (reference sequence). The CDR3 nucleotides read TGTGCCACCAAGGCCGAGCGGGCCGCATACAATGAGCAGTTCTTC. It specifies CATKAERAAYNEQFF. Drawing the rest from reference TRBV15 and TRBJ2-1, the complete variable domain is DAMVIQNPRYQVTQFGKPVTLSCSQTLNHNVMYWYQQKSSQAPKLLFHYYDKDFNNEADTPDNFQSRRPNTSFCFLDIRSPGLGDTAMYLCATKAERAAYNEQFFGPGTRLTVL.

By its share, this clonotype is medium-sized. The V call is TRBV12-3 or TRBV12-4, the J call TRBJ1-2; D ambiguous. Trimming removed 1 base from V and 8 bases from J, with 11 bases in between. CDR3 size: 13 residues. The chain's CDR3 is CASSLGYSRGYTF. CDR3 nucleotides: TGTGCCAGCAGTTTAGGATATTCCCGCGGCTACACCTTC.

This clonotype is medium-sized (0.01 to 0.1%) by share. This chain connects TRBV7-2 to TRBJ2-5; D uncertain. This CDR3 spans 15 amino acids. Trimming removed 0 bases from V and 2 bases from J, with 10 bases in between. The germline gives CDR1 SGHTA, CDR2 FQGNSA. CDR3 protein: CASSLARLAQETQYF. Written as DNA, the CDR3 is TGTGCCAGCAGCTTAGCGAGGTTAGCACAAGAGACCCAGTACTTC.

By its share, this clonotype is medium-sized (0.01 to 0.1%). Possible read error: a much larger clone is one base away. This chain uses TRBV28 with TRBJ1-5; D call uncertain. Germline V CDR1 and CDR2: MDHEN, SYDVKM. This CDR3 spans 12 amino acids. CDR3 in DNA: TGTGCCGGCAGTCTCGGAGTCCAGCCCCAGCATTTT. Translated: CAGSLGVQPQHF.

The J gene is TRBJ1-5, the V gene TRBV20-1, with 7 bases fitting TRBD1. J was trimmed by 6 bases and V by 3 bases; bases with no gene match: 14. From germline, CDR1 is DFQATT and CDR2 SNEGSKA (reference sequence). The length of the CDR3 is 16 residues. The CDR3 spells CSASKGASSLGQPQHF. The CDR3 nucleotides read TGCAGTGCTAGTAAGGGGGCGAGTAGTCTTGGTCAGCCCCAGCATTTT.